One and the same sample provided the 17 T cell receptor beta chains below, sequenced in a study of blood T cell repertoires in COVID-19. Here immunoSEQ multiplex PCR was the method, and the copy in TCRdb shows in-frame clones only, minus some. The sample has about 110,000 clones; approximately 81% are singletons. Sequenced material: peripheral blood. These receptors originate from a human donor in a cohort sampled during active COVID-19.

This sequence joins TRBV10-3 and TRBJ1-1; TRBD1 might be the D (5 bases). The CDR3 consists of 14 residues. Germline CDR1 is ENHRY and CDR2 is SYGVKD. The V end was cut by 4 bases, the J end by 3 bases, with 12 bases between. Here the CDR3 DNA reads TGTGCCATCAGTGCCAAGGGGTCAGACACTGAAGCTTTCTTT. Amino acid sequence: CAISAKGSDTEAFF.

Points on this clone: The identical CDR3 is also encoded by other nucleotide sequences in the sample. The V and J genes are TRBV10-3 and TRBJ2-7; weak D call: TRBD1 (6 bases). The ends were cut back, 6 bases at V and 2 bases at J, with 11 bases in the middle. The length of the CDR3 is 13 residues. From germline, CDR1 is ENHRY and CDR2 SYGVKD. The CDR3 reads CAIRGDKTYEQYF. CDR3 nucleotides: TGTGCCATCAGAGGGGACAAAACCTACGAGCAGTACTTC.

In nucleotides, the CDR3 is TGTGCCAGCAGTTACTCTTCTGGGAGTGGAAACACCATATATTTT. Translating it yields CASSYSSGSGNTIYF. The chain joins TRBV6-6 to TRBJ1-3; no clear D gene. Germline loops: CDR1 MNHNY, CDR2 SVGAGI (reference sequence). Deletions cut 0 bases from V and 3 bases from J, with 9 bases between. The CDR3 loop spans 15 amino acids.

V is TRBV9 and J is TRBJ1-2, with a possible D match to TRBD1 (5 bases). The CDR3 covers 13 residues. V was cut by 3 bases and J by 7 bases, with 13 bases left in between. From germline, CDR1 is SGDLS and CDR2 YYNGEE. CDR3 loop: CASSAAGPGGYTF. The CDR3, as DNA: TGTGCCAGCAGCGCGGCGGGGCCGGGTGGCTACACCTTC.

The gene calls are TRBV19 and TRBJ2-3; TRBD2 is a possible D gene (6 bases). Germline CDR1 is LNHDA and CDR2 is SQIVND (reference sequence). The V end lost 5 bases, the J end lost 2 bases, and 14 bases lay between the germline ends. The CDR3 contains 15 residues. The CDR3 protein is CASSWGTASTDTQYF. Written as DNA, the CDR3 is TGTGCCAGTAGTTGGGGGACTGCCTCCACAGATACGCAGTATTTT.

The sample holds a few counts of this clone. The rearrangement links TRBV30 to TRBJ1-5; tentative D call: TRBD1 (5 bases). Trimming stripped 2 bases from V and 0 bases from J, with 23 bases between. The CDR3 totals 19 residues. Germline V gene sequence: CDR1 GTSNPN, CDR2 SVGIG (reference sequence). The CDR3 bases are TGTGCCTGGAGTTTTGACTTCTTCGCCCCCAGGGTTAGCAATCAGCCCCAGCATTTT. Translated, it gives CAWSFDFFAPRVSNQPQHF.

The V call is TRBV30, the J call TRBJ1-3; 7 bases line up with TRBD1. The CDR3 is made up of 11 amino acids. J lost 6 bases, V lost 5 bases, and 1 base had no gene match. In germline, CDR1 is GTSNPN, CDR2 SVGIG (reference sequence). The CDR3 DNA sequence: TGTGCCTGGGACAGGGAAAACACCATATATTTT. It yields the protein CAWDRENTIYF.

The chain combines TRBV27 with TRBJ1-1, with 7 nucleotides matching TRBD1. The CDR3 is 13 amino acids. With V trimmed by 8 bases and J by 4 bases, 7 bases remained unmatched. Germline lookup yields CDR1 MNHEY and CDR2 SMNVEV (reference sequence). In DNA, the CDR3 is TGTGCCAGCCGGGCACAGGGGAGCACTGAAGCTTTCTTT. As protein: CASRAQGSTEAFF.

A few counts support this clone. Written as DNA, the CDR3 is TGCAGCGTTTATGACAGTCCTGAAGCTTTCTTT. Amino acid sequence: CSVYDSPEAFF. V and J are TRBV29-1 and TRBJ1-1; D possibly corresponds to TRBD1 (5 bases). Trimming removed 5 bases at V and 6 bases at J, with 10 bases between. The CDR3 has 11 amino acids. The germline V gene encodes CDR1 SQVTM and CDR2 ANQGSEA. Full variable domain (missing parts from reference TRBV29-1 and TRBJ1-1): SAVISQKPSRDICQRGTSLTIQCQVDSQVTMMFWYRQQPGQSLTLIATANQGSEATYESGFVIDKFPISRPNLTFSTLTVSNMSPEDSSIYLCSVYDSPEAFFGQGTRLTVV.

The chain combines TRBV7-2 with TRBJ2-1, with D unclear. V shed 0 bases and J shed 8 bases, with 8 bases lying between them. This CDR3 is built from 13 residues. Germline V gene data show CDR1 as SGHTA and CDR2 as FQGNSA. The CDR3 is CASSLARVDEQFF. As DNA, the CDR3 is TGTGCCAGCAGCTTAGCGCGAGTGGATGAGCAGTTCTTC.

This sequence joins TRBV5-6 and TRBJ1-2, with 7 bases matching TRBD1. The CDR3 is 13 residues long. Germline CDR1 reads SGHDT; CDR2 reads YYEEEE. Trimming removed 4 bases from V and 8 bases from J; junction bases left unmatched: 8. The CDR3 DNA is TGTGCCAGCAGCCTGTCAGGGGGAGAAGGCTACACCTTC. Residues: CASSLSGGEGYTF.

This chain uses TRBV27 with TRBJ2-1; TRBD1 aligns across 7 bases. CDR1 is MNHEY and CDR2 is SMNVEV in the germline V gene (reference sequence). The J segment lost 4 bases and the V segment lost 8 bases, leaving 11 bases of the junction unmatched. The CDR3 totals 15 residues. As DNA, the CDR3 is TGTGCCAGCTGCTACAGACAGGGCGTTTACAATGAGCAGTTCTTC. Protein: CASCYRQGVYNEQFF.

This chain joins TRBV7-3 and TRBJ2-5; 7 nucleotides align to TRBD2. Germline lookup yields CDR1 SGHTA and CDR2 FQGTGA. With V trimmed by 3 bases and J by 4 bases, 2 bases remained unmatched. The CDR3 is 13 residues long. CDR3 residues: CASSFGEGETQYF. CDR3 nucleotides: TGTGCCAGCAGCTTTGGGGAGGGAGAGACCCAGTACTTC.

This clone was seen only once. The rearrangement joins TRBV27 to TRBJ2-3, with D tentatively TRBD2 (6 bases). Trimming stripped 4 bases from V and 1 base from J, with 12 bases between. From germline, CDR1 is MNHEY and CDR2 SMNVEV (reference sequence). The CDR3 is 15 residues long. The CDR3 spells CASSSESGGTDTQYF. The CDR3 nucleotides are TGTGCCAGCAGTTCGGAATCGGGGGGCACAGATACGCAGTATTTT.

The chain is built from TRBV3-1 (or the pseudogene TRBV3-2) and TRBJ2-1, with D perhaps TRBD1 (5 bases). The V end was cut by 5 bases, the J end by 10 bases, with 15 bases between. The CDR3 spans 13 residues. Germline V gene data show CDR1 as LGHDT and CDR2 as YNNKEL (reference sequence). This CDR3 is CASSSQSGWEQFF. As DNA, the CDR3 is TGTGCCAGCAGCTCCCAATCAGGGTGGGAGCAGTTCTTC.

The chain uses TRBV6-2 or TRBV6-3 and TRBJ2-5; D call uncertain. The length of the CDR3 is 11 residues. Germline-derived CDR1 and CDR2 are MNHEY and SVGEGT. Trimming pared 2 bases from V and 4 bases from J, leaving 2 bases between. For the CDR3, the DNA is TGTGCCAGCAGTTACCGAGAGACCCAGTACTTC. Residues: CASSYRETQYF.

The rearrangement links TRBV7-3 to TRBJ2-3, with D possibly matching TRBD2 (6 bases). The CDR3 runs 16 residues. Germline-derived CDR1 and CDR2 are SGHTA and FQGTGA. Trimming shortened V by 1 base and J by 1 base, and 12 bases separated the two germline ends. CDR3 sequence reads: CASSLSRGIGTDTQYF. CDR3 nucleotide sequence: TGTGCCAGCAGCTTAAGTCGGGGGATAGGCACAGATACGCAGTATTTT.